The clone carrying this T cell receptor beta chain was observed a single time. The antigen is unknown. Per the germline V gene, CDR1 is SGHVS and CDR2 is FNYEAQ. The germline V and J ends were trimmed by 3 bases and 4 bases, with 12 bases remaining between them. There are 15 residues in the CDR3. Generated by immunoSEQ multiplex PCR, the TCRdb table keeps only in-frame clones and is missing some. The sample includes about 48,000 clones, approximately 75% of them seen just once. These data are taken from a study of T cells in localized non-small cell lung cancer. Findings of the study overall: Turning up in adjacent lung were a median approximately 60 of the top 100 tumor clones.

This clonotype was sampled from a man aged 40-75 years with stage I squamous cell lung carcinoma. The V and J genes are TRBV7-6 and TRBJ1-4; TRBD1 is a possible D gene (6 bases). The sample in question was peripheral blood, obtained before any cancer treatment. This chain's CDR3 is CASSLGGQRNEKLFF. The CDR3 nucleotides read TGTGCCAGCAGCTTGGGTGGACAGCGTAATGAAAAACTGTTTTTT.